Listed here is a single TCR beta chain. The target antigen is unknown. Only in-frame clones appear in the TCRdb table, and some are missing; sequencing was by immunoSEQ multiplex PCR. The table includes roughly 64,000 clones, 90% detected once. The data derive from a study of graft-versus-host responses after intestinal transplantation. At the level of the study: Recipients had multivisceral, liver-intestinal, or isolated intestinal transplants. Uniformly, recipients were administered anti-thymocyte globulin induction with subsequent tacrolimus and steroids for around 3 years. Study outcomes and limitations: Declining HvG levels early post-transplant were linked to peak circulating GvH clone levels. GvH clones appeared in recipient marrow, some first in ileum or blood.

This CDR3 contains 15 residues. Trimming removed 4 bases at V and 0 bases at J, with 10 bases between. Germline lookup yields CDR1 MRHNA and CDR2 SNTAGT. The TCR originated in a human donor who was the organ donor for an intestinal transplant. The V gene is TRBV6-4, the J gene TRBJ2-4; TRBD1 might be the D (5 bases). Sequencing was performed on unstimulated CD8+ T cells sorted from spleen or lymph node cells, taken before transplant. The CDR3 is CASSVGRLAKNIQYF. CDR3 coding DNA: TGTGCCAGCAGTGTGGGGCGGTTAGCCAAAAACATTCAGTACTTC.